Below, 19 T cell receptor beta chains from the same sample are listed, as sequenced in a study of PD-L1 blockade in urothelial cancer (dated by TCRdb to the late 2010s). The method was the immunoSEQ multiplex PCR assay. What TCRdb holds here is the immuneACCESS table cut down to in-frame rearrangements. Part of the clones is not present; checked against another copy, under half of the missing clones reflect an unresolved V gene, and the others are unexplained. This sample lists around 70,000 clones; roughly 84% were detected once. 9.2% of the sample is in the top ten clones. The intended sense of this specimen's time point label: pretreatment peripheral blood. This material consisted of PBMCs, taken around atezolizumab (anti-PD-L1) treatment. These receptors came from an older woman with urothelial cancer.

This sequence joins TRBV4-2 and TRBJ2-5; 16 bases fit TRBD2. The ends lost 0 bases at V and 5 bases at J; junction bases unmatched: 6. The CDR3 has 18 residues. Per germline, CDR1 LGHNA and CDR2 YNFKEQ. The CDR3 nucleotides read TGTGCCAGCAGCCAAGAGCCGGGACTAGCGGGGGGGAGGGAGACCCAGTACTTC. This encodes CASSQEPGLAGGRETQYF.

The rearrangement uses TRBV5-1 and TRBJ2-2; weak D call: TRBD1 (7 bases). V was trimmed by 8 bases and J by 4 bases, leaving 15 bases between them. The CDR3 contains 14 residues. In germline, CDR1 is SGHRS, CDR2 YFSETQ. The CDR3 nucleotides are TGCGCCAGTGAGGCAGGGGGAGGCACCGGGGAGCTGTTTTTT. The encoded protein is CASEAGGGTGELFF.

V usage is TRBV27 and J usage is TRBJ2-1; 7 bases match TRBD1. CDR1 and CDR2 (germline): MNHEY, SMNVEV (reference sequence). The CDR3 sequence is 15 residues long. Trimming cost V 3 bases and J 3 bases; bases outside gene matches: 5. The CDR3 nucleotides read TGTGCCAGCAGTTTTTACAGGGGTTACTACAATGAGCAGTTCTTC. Residues: CASSFYRGYYNEQFF.

This clone has a handful of counts. The chain employs TRBV5-6 and TRBJ1-5, with TRBD1 identical over 7 bases. Trimming removed 7 bases from V and 5 bases from J; junction bases left unmatched: 12. This CDR3 is 15 amino acids long. Germline CDR1 is SGHDT and CDR2 is YYEEEE. The CDR3 DNA follows: TGTGCCAGCTTCCTACTCCGGGACAGCTATCAGCCCCAGCATTTT. Encoded protein: CASFLLRDSYQPQHF.

CDR3 DNA: TGTGCCAGCAGCGTAGGGGGGACTAAGGAGCAGTTCTTC. The encoded protein is CASSVGGTKEQFF. This chain connects TRBV9 to TRBJ2-1, with TRBD2 identical over 7 bases. This CDR3 is 13 amino acids long. CDR1 and CDR2 (germline): SGDLS, YYNGEE. The V segment lost 0 bases and the J segment 10 bases; nucleotides outside the gene matches: 4. Filled out from reference TRBV9 and TRBJ2-1, the complete variable domain reads DSGVTQTPKHLITATGQRVTLRCSPRSGDLSVYWYQQSLDQGLQFLIQYYNGEERAKGNILERFSAQQFPDLHSELNLSSLELGDSALYFCASSVGGTKEQFFGPGTRLTVL.

The chain is built from TRBV15 and TRBJ2-5; unclear D gene. CDR1 and CDR2 (germline): LNHNV, YYDKDF (reference sequence). V lost 1 base and J lost 4, with 10 bases in between. The CDR3 has 14 residues. CDR3 sequence (DNA): TGTGCCACCAGCAGAGTTGAGGTGCCAGAGACCCAGTACTTC. This sequence encodes CATSRVEVPETQYF.

The chain is built from TRBV30 and TRBJ1-1, with TRBD1 identical over 7 bases. The CDR3 extends over 16 amino acids. V shed 1 base, J shed 1 base, and the junction held 9 bases outside the gene matches. Per germline, CDR1 GTSNPN and CDR2 SVGIG (reference sequence). The chain's CDR3 is CAWSGRTGPSNTEAFF. The CDR3 region has the DNA TGTGCCTGGAGTGGGCGGACAGGTCCCTCGAACACTGAAGCTTTCTTT.

V gene TRBV28 combines with J gene TRBJ1-1; unclear D gene. With 3 bases removed from V and 2 bases from J, the gap between germline ends came to 10 bases. Germline CDR1 reads MDHEN; CDR2 reads SYDVKM. The CDR3 extends over 14 amino acids. The CDR3 bases are TGTGCCAGCAGTTTTACGGGGAAAAACACTGAAGCTTTCTTT. It specifies CASSFTGKNTEAFF.

The chain has TRBV18 and TRBJ1-1; D not certain. Trimming removed 4 bases at V and 5 bases at J, with 17 bases between. The CDR3 has 15 residues. Looked up from germline, CDR1 is KGHSH and CDR2 is LQKENI. DNA of the CDR3: TGTGCCAGCTCACGCACCCGCGGGCAGACGACTGAAGCTTTCTTT. This gives the protein CASSRTRGQTTEAFF. Filled out from reference TRBV18 and TRBJ1-1, the complete variable domain reads NAGVMQNPRHLVRRRGQEARLRCSPMKGHSHVYWYRQLPEEGLKFMVYLQKENIIDESGMPKERFSAEFPKEGPSILRIQQVVRGDSAAYFCASSRTRGQTTEAFFGQGTRLTVV.

CDR3 in amino acids: CASSLSASGGLDTQYF. The CDR3 nucleotides are TGTGCCAGCAGCTTGTCGGCTAGCGGGGGGTTAGATACGCAGTATTTT. J is TRBJ2-3 and V is TRBV5-6; 11 nucleotides agree with TRBD2. This CDR3 comprises 16 residues. The germline CDR1 and CDR2 sequences are SGHDT and YYEEEE. V shed 1 base, J shed 5 bases, and the junction held 6 bases outside the gene matches.

This chain connects TRBV15 to TRBJ2-5; tentative D call: TRBD1 (6 bases). The CDR3 length is 14 residues. V lost 0 bases and J 2 bases, leaving 7 bases between the germline ends. Germline CDR1 reads LNHNV; CDR2 reads YYDKDF (reference sequence). The CDR3 coding sequence is TGTGCCACCAGCAGAGAAACAGGGCAAGAGACCCAGTACTTC. Its translation: CATSRETGQETQYF.

J is TRBJ1-1 and V is TRBV7-2; D is unclear. The CDR3 totals 15 residues. Trimming took off 6 bases at V and 5 bases at J, with 19 bases between the two ends. The germline V gene encodes CDR1 SGHTA and CDR2 FQGNSA. In nucleotides, the CDR3 is TGTGCCAGCAGTCCAGTCCGGGTCCCCCGGACTGAAGCTTTCTTT. It is translated as CASSPVRVPRTEAFF. Together with reference TRBV7-2 and TRBJ1-1, the CDR3 gives the full variable domain: GAGVSQSPSNKVTEKGKDVELRCDPISGHTALYWYRQSLGQGLEFLIYFQGNSAPDKSGLPSDRFSAERTGGSVSTLTIQRTQQEDSAVYLCASSPVRVPRTEAFFGQGTRLTVV.

The chain couples TRBV19 to TRBJ1-4; 7 bases agree with TRBD1. CDR3 length: 16 residues. The J segment lost 8 bases and the V segment lost 0 bases, leaving 9 bases of the junction unmatched. Germline-derived CDR1 and CDR2 are LNHDA and SQIVND (reference sequence). The CDR3 sequence: CASSIDWYRGAEKLFF. CDR3 in DNA: TGTGCCAGTAGTATAGATTGGTACAGGGGTGCGGAAAAACTGTTTTTT.

In this sample, this clone turned up a few times. The chain employs TRBV5-1 and TRBJ1-1; tentative D call: TRBD1 (5 bases). The germline gives CDR1 SGHRS, CDR2 YFSETQ. The V end was cut by 5 bases, the J end by 1 base, with 9 bases between. This CDR3 has 13 amino acids. The CDR3 DNA sequence: TGCGCCAGCAGATTTGACAGGAACACTGAAGCTTTCTTT. Translating it yields CASRFDRNTEAFF.

V is TRBV5-1 and J is TRBJ1-4; tentatively, D is TRBD1 (5 bases). V lost 4 bases to trimming and J lost 8 bases, with 21 bases between them. The germline V gene has CDR1 SGHRS and CDR2 YFSETQ. The CDR3 length is 16 residues. CDR3 sequence: CASSRTDSGWREKLFF. As DNA, the CDR3 is TGCGCCAGCAGCCGCACTGACAGCGGGTGGCGGGAAAAACTGTTTTTT.

This rearrangement joins TRBV5-6 to TRBJ2-5, with TRBD1 identical over 9 bases. CDR1 and CDR2 from the germline V gene are SGHDT and YYEEEE. The J segment lost 4 bases and the V segment lost 6 bases, leaving 10 bases of the junction unmatched. There are 15 residues in the CDR3. The DNA for the CDR3 is TGTGCCAGCAAGAAGGGACAGGGAGGGGGAGAGACCCAGTACTTC. The encoded protein is CASKKGQGGGETQYF.

V and J are TRBV5-1 and TRBJ2-3; 7 bases map to TRBD2. The germline gives CDR1 SGHRS, CDR2 YFSETQ. V lost 1 base and J lost 4; bases outside the gene matches: 18. The CDR3 length is 19 residues. The CDR3 reads CASSLFGAGYTSDPDTQYF. In nucleotides, the CDR3 is TGCGCCAGCAGCTTGTTCGGAGCGGGGTATACCTCCGACCCAGATACGCAGTATTTT.

This clone appeared a single time. CDR3 nucleotides: TGTGCCAGCAGCTTATTTCAACAGGGAGAGGAGCTGTTTTTT. Residues: CASSLFQQGEELFF. The chain links TRBV7-8 to TRBJ2-2; tentative D call: TRBD1 (6 bases). The germline V gene has CDR1 SGHVS and CDR2 FQNEAQ. The CDR3 length is 14 residues. Trimming removed 2 bases at V and 10 bases at J, with 14 bases between.

This sequence joins TRBV10-3 and TRBJ2-5, with 8 nucleotides matching TRBD1. Trimming took 10 bases from V and 1 from J; bases not matched to a gene: 8. This CDR3 is 14 amino acids long. In germline, CDR1 is ENHRY, CDR2 SYGVKD. The CDR3 loop reads CATRPGQAQETQYF. Written as DNA, the CDR3 is TGTGCCACTAGACCGGGACAGGCCCAAGAGACCCAGTACTTC.